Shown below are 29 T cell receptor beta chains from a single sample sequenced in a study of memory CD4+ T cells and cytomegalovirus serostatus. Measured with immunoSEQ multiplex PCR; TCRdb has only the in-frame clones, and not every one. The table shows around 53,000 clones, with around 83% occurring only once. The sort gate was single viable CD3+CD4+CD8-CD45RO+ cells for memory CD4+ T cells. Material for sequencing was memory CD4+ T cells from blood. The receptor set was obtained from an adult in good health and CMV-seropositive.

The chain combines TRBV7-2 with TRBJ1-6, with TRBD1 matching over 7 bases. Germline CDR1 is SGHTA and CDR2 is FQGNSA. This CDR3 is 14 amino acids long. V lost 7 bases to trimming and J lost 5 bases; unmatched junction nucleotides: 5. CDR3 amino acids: CASTPGTDNSPLHF. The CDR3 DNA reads TGTGCCAGCACCCCCGGGACAGATAATTCACCCCTCCACTTT. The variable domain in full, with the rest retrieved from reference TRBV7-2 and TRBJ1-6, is GAGVSQSPSNKVTEKGKDVELRCDPISGHTALYWYRQSLGQGLEFLIYFQGNSAPDKSGLPSDRFSAERTGGSVSTLTIQRTQQEDSAVYLCASTPGTDNSPLHFGNGTRLTVT.

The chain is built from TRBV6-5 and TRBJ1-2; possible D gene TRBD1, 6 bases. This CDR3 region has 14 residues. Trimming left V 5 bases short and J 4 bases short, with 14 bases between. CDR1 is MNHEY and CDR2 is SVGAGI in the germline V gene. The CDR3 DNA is TGTGCCAGCAGTCCATTCAGGGGCTCCTATGGCTACACCTTC. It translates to CASSPFRGSYGYTF.

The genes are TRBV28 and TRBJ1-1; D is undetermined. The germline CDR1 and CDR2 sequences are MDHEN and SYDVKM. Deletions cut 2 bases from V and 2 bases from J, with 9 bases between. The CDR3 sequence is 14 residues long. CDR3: CASSLGWKNTEAFF. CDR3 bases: TGTGCCAGCAGTTTAGGCTGGAAAAACACTGAAGCTTTCTTT.

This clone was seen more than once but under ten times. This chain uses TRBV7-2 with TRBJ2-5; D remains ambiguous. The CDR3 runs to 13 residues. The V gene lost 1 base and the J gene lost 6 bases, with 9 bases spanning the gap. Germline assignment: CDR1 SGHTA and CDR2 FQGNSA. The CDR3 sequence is CASSLVAEKTQYF. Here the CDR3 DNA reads TGTGCCAGCAGCTTAGTTGCCGAAAAGACCCAGTACTTC.

CDR3 bases: TGTGCCAGCAGGGGGACTAGCGGCACAGATACGCAGTATTTT. Protein product: CASRGTSGTDTQYF. V and J are TRBV2 and TRBJ2-3; the match to TRBD2 covers 10 bases. The V gene's germline CDR1 is SNHLY and CDR2 FYNNEI. The trim removed 6 bases at V and 1 base at J, leaving 1 base unmatched. The CDR3 has 14 residues.

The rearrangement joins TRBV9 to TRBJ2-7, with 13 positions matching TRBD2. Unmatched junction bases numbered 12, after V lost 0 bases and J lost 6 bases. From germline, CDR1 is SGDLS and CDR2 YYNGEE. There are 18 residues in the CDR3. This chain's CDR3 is CASSVEGGGTSGIGEQYF. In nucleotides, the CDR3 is TGTGCCAGCAGCGTAGAAGGCGGGGGGACTAGCGGGATTGGCGAGCAGTACTTC.

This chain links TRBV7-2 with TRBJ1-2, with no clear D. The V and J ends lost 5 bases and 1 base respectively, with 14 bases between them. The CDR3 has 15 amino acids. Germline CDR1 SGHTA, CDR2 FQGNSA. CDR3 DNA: TGTGCCAGCAGCCCCTCAGGACCCGGTAACTATGGCTACACCTTC. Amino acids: CASSPSGPGNYGYTF.

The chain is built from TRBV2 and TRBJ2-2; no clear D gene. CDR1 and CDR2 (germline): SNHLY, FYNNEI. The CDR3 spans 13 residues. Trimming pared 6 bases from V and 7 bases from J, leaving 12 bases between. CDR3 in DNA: TGTGCCAGCAGAGAGGTTGAGAACGGGGAGCTGTTTTTT. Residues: CASREVENGELFF.

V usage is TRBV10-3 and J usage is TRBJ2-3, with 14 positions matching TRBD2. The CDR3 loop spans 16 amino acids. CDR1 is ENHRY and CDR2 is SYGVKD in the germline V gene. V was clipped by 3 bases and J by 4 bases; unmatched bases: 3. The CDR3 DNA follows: TGTGCCATCAGTGATCCGGGACTAGCGGGGGCAGATACGCAGTATTTT. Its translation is CAISDPGLAGADTQYF.

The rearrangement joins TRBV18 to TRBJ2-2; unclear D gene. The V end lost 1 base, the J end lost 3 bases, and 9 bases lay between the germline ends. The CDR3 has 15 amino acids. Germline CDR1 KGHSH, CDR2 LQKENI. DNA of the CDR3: TGTGCCAGCTCACCACGAAAACCCGACACCGGGGAGCTGTTTTTT. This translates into CASSPRKPDTGELFF. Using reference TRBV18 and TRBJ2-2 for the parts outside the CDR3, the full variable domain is NAGVMQNPRHLVRRRGQEARLRCSPMKGHSHVYWYRQLPEEGLKFMVYLQKENIIDESGMPKERFSAEFPKEGPSILRIQQVVRGDSAAYFCASSPRKPDTGELFFGEGSRLTVL.

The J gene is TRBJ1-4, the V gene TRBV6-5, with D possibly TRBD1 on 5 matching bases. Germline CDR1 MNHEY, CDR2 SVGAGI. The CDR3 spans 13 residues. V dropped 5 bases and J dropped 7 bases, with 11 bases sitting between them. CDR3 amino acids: CASSRGGSEKLFF. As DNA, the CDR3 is TGTGCCAGCAGTCGGGGGGGTAGTGAAAAACTGTTTTTT.

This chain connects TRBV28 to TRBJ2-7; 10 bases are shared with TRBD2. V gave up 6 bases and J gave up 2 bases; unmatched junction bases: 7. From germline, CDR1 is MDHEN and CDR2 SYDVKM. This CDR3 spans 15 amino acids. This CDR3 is CASRSSGRGPYEQYF. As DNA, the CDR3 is TGTGCCAGCAGATCAAGCGGGAGGGGCCCCTACGAGCAGTACTTC.

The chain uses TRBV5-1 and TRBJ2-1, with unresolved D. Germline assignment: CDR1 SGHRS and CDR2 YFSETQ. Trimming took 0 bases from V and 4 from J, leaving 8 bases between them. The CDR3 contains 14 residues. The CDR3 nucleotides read TGCGCCAGCAGCTTGGCCGGTGCATACAATGAGCAGTTCTTC. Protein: CASSLAGAYNEQFF.

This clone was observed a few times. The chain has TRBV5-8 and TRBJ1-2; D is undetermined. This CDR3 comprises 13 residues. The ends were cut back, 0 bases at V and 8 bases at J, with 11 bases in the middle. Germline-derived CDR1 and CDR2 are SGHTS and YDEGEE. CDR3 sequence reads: CASSLALLRGYTF. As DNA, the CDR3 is TGTGCCAGCAGCTTGGCACTCCTACGGGGCTACACCTTC.

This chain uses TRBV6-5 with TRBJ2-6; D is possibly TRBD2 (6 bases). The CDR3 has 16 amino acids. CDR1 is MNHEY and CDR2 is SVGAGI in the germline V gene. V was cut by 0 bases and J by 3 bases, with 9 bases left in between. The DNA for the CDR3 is TGTGCCAGCAGTTACTCGGGGGGTGGTGGGGCCAACGTCCTGACTTTC. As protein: CASSYSGGGGANVLTF.

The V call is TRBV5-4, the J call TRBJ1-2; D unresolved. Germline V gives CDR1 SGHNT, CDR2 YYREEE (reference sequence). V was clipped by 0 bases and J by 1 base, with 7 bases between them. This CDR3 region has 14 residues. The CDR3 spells CASSLGRYNYGYTF. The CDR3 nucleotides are TGTGCCAGCAGCTTGGGCAGGTATAACTATGGCTACACCTTC.

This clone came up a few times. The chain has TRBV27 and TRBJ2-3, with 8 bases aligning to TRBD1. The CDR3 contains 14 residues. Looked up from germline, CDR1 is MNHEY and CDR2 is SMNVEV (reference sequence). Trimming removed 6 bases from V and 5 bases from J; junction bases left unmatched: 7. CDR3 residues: CASRGQGAGDTQYF. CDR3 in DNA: TGTGCCAGCAGAGGGCAGGGGGCCGGAGATACGCAGTATTTT.

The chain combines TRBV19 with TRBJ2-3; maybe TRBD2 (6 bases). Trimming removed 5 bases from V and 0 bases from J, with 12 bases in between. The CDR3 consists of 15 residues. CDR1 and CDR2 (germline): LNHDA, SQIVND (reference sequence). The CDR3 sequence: CASSLRDFSTDTQYF. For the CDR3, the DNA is TGTGCCAGTAGTCTTCGGGACTTCAGCACAGATACGCAGTATTTT.

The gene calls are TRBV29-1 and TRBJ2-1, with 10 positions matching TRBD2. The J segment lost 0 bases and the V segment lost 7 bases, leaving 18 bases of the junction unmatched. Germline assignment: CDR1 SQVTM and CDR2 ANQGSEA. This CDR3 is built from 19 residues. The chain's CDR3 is CSAGRTGPASGGSYNEQFF. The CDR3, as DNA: TGCAGCGCTGGGAGAACAGGGCCCGCTAGCGGGGGCTCCTACAATGAGCAGTTCTTC.

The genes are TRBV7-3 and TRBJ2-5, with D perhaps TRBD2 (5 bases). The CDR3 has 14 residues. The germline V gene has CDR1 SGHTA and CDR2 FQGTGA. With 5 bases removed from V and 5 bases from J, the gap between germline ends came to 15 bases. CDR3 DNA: TGTGCCAGCAGCCCCGACGGGTCGGGGGAGACCCAGTACTTC. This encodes CASSPDGSGETQYF.

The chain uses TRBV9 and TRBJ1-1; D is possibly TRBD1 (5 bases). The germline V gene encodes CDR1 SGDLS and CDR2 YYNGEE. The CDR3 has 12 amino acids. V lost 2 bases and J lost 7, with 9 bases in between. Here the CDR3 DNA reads TGTGCCAGCAGCGTGGGGCACGGTGAAGCTTTCTTT. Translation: CASSVGHGEAFF.

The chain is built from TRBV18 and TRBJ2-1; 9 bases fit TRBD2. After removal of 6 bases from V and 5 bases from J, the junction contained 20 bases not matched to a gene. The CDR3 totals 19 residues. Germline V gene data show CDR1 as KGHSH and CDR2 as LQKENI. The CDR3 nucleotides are TGTGCCAGCTCCGATTCTAGAGGGAGAGCGGGAGGCCTAAACAATGAGCAGTTCTTC. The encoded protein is CASSDSRGRAGGLNNEQFF.

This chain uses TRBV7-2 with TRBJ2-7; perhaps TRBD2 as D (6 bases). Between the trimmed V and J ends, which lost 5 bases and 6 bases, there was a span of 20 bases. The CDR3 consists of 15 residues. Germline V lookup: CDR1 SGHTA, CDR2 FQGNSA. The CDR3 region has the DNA TGTGCCAGCAGCCTGGGGCCTAGACTAGGAGGCGAGCAGTACTTC. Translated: CASSLGPRLGGEQYF.

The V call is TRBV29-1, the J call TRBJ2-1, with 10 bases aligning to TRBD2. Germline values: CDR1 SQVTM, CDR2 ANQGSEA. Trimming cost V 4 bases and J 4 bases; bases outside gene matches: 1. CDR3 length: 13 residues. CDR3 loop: CSVGAGGYNEQFF. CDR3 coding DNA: TGCAGCGTTGGAGCGGGAGGGTACAATGAGCAGTTCTTC.

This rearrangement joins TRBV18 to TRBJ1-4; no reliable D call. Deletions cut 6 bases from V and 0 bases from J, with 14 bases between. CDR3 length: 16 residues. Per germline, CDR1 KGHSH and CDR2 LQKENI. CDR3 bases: TGTGCCAGCTCTTCTCAGAGGAGAGCAACTAATGAAAAACTGTTTTTT. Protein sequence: CASSSQRRATNEKLFF.

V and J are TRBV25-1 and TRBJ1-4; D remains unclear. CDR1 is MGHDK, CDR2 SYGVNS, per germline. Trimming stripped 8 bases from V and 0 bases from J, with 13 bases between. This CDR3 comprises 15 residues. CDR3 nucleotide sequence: TGTGCCAGCGCTCCTTCTCCGGCAACTAATGAAAAACTGTTTTTT. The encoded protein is CASAPSPATNEKLFF.

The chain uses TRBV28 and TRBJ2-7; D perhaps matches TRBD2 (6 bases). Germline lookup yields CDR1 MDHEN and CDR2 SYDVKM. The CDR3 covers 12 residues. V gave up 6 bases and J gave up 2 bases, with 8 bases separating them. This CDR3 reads CASSGGPYEQYF. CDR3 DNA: TGTGCCAGCAGCGGGGGACCCTACGAGCAGTACTTC.

The CDR3 DNA sequence: TGTGCCAGCAGCTCCAAGGGACAGGGGGTGACCCAGTACTTC. Protein product: CASSSKGQGVTQYF. The V call is TRBV7-2, the J call TRBJ2-5; 11 bases match TRBD1. V dropped 4 bases and J dropped 7; count of bases not matched to a gene: 5. The CDR3 extends over 14 amino acids. Germline V lookup: CDR1 SGHTA, CDR2 FQGNSA.

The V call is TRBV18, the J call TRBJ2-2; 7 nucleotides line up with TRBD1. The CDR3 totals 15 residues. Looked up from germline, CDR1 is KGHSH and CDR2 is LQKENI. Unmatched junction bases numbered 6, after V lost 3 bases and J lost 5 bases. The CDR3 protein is CASSPLDRPTGELFF. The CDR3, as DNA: TGTGCCAGCTCACCCCTGGACAGGCCTACCGGGGAGCTGTTTTTT.